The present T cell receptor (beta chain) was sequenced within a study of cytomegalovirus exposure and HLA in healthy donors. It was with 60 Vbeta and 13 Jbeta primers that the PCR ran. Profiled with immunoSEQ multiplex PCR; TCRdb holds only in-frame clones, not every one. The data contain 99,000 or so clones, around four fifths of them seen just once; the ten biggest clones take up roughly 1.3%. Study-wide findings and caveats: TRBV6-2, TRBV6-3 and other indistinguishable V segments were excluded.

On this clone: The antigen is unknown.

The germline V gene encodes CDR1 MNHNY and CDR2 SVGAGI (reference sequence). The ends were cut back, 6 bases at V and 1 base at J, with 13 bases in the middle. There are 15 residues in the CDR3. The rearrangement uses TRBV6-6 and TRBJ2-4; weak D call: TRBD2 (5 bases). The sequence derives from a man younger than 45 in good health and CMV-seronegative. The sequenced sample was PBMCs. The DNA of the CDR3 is TGTGCCAGCAGAGAACATGGACTCGCCAAAAACATTCAGTACTTC. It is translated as CASREHGLAKNIQYF.